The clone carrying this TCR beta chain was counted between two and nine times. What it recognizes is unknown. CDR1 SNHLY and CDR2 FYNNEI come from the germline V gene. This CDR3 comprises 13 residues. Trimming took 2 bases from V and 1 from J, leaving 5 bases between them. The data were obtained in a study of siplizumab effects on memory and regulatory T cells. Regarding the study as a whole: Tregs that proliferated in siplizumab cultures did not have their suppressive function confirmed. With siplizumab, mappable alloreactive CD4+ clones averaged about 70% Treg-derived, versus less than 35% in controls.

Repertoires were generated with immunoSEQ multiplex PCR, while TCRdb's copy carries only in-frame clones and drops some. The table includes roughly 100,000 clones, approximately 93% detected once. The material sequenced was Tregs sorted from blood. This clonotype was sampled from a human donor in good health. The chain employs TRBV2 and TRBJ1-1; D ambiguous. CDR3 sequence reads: CASSENGNTEAFF. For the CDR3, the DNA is TGTGCCAGCAGTGAAAATGGGAACACTGAAGCTTTCTTT.